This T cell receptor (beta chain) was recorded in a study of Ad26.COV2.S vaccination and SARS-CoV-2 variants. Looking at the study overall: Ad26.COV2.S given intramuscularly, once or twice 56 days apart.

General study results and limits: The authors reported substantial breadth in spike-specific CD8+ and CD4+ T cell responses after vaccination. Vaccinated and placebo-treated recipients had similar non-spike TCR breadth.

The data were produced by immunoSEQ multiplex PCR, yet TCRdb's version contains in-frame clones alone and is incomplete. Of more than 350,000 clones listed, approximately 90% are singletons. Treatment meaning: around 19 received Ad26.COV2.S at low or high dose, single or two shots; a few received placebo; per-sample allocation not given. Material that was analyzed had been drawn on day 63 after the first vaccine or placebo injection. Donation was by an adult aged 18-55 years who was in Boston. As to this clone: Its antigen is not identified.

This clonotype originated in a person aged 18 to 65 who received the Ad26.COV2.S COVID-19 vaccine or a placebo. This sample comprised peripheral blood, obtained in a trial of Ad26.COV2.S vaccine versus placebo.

The CDR3 sequence is CASSPSGSGYLETQYF. DNA of the CDR3: TGTGCCAGCAGCCCGAGCGGGAGCGGGTATTTGGAGACCCAGTACTTC. The genes are TRBV5-4 and TRBJ2-5; 8 bases are shared with TRBD2. CDR1 and CDR2 from the germline V gene are SGHNT and YYREEE (reference sequence). The ends lost 4 bases at V and 5 bases at J; junction bases unmatched: 13. This CDR3 region has 16 residues.